The sequence of this T cell receptor (beta chain) was determined in a study of blood T cell repertoires in COVID-19. Study background: There were acute and convalescent COVID-19 samples, and they came from the United States, Italy and Spain. In each case, the material was cDNA or gDNA derived from T cells, B-cell-depleted T cells, or PBMCs.

Cohort 3 recovery required two negative PCRs, clearance, or symptom resolution. As originally analysed: Reference gene primer amplification gave nucleated cell count estimates. Clones were sequenced by immunoSEQ multiplex PCR, and TCRdb holds only the in-frame ones, with some missing. That table supplies the V and J calls and clone size; D and trimming were determined from the DNA. The table records more than 40,000 clones, approximately 90% of them present only once. The source of this sequence is a woman aged 45 to 65 who had recovered from COVID-19. Sequences were obtained from PBMCs or T cells enriched from blood (not recorded which).

The DNA for the CDR3 is TGTGCCAGTCGAAACGTGGGGGGGAGGTACAATGAGCAGTTCTTC. This codes for CASRNVGGRYNEQFF. V usage is TRBV19 and J usage is TRBJ2-1; 7 positions match TRBD2. The germline gives CDR1 LNHDA, CDR2 SQIVND (reference sequence). V was pared by 8 bases and J by 4 bases, with 11 bases of the junction left unmatched. This CDR3 is 15 amino acids long.